Below, 6 T cell receptor beta chains from the same sample are listed, as sequenced in a study of OX40 agonist ivuxolimab in advanced cancers. The table came from immunoSEQ multiplex PCR; TCRdb's copy has only in-frame clones and leaves some out. The table records over 70,000 clones, roughly 80% of them present only once. The specimen comprised CD4+ or CD8+ T cells sorted from blood, sampled in a trial of the OX40 agonist ivuxolimab. The source of these receptors is an adult with an advanced solid tumor such as melanoma, head and neck, liver or kidney cancer.

V gene TRBV29-1 combines with J gene TRBJ2-1; 7 nucleotides agree with TRBD2. Trimming took 0 bases from V and 6 from J; bases not matched to a gene: 8. The CDR3 sequence is 15 residues long. Germline CDR1 SQVTM, CDR2 ANQGSEA. CDR3 region: CSVEDSRAGVNEQFF. Here the CDR3 DNA reads TGCAGCGTTGAAGATAGTCGGGCGGGAGTCAATGAGCAGTTCTTC.

The rearrangement uses TRBV18 and TRBJ2-5, with D unclear. The germline V gene has CDR1 KGHSH and CDR2 LQKENI. The CDR3 runs to 13 residues. Trimming left V 2 bases short and J 2 bases short, with 6 bases between. As DNA, the CDR3 is TGTGCCAGCTCACCAAGGACGCAAGAGACCCAGTACTTC. This gives the protein CASSPRTQETQYF.

The V call is TRBV6-6, the J call TRBJ2-3, with D tentatively TRBD2 (6 bases). V gave up 7 bases and J gave up 14 bases, with 19 bases separating them. Germline loops: CDR1 MNHNY, CDR2 SVGAGI (reference sequence). There are 12 residues in the CDR3. The CDR3 here is CASTQGAGTGYF. The CDR3 bases are TGTGCCAGCACCCAGGGTGCGGGGACCGGGTATTTT.

This chain connects TRBV5-6 to TRBJ2-5; D gene ambiguous. The J call is in doubt because the DNA end fits TRBJ2-7 better. CDR1 is SGHDT and CDR2 is YYEEEE in the germline V gene. The CDR3 has 15 amino acids. The CDR3 loop reads CASSLLSQFSYEQYF. The CDR3 nucleotides read TGTGCCAGCAGCTTGCTCTCACAATTCTCCTACGAGCAGTACTTC.

V is TRBV19 and J is TRBJ1-1; D uncertain. Trimming stripped 3 bases from V and 1 base from J, with 12 bases between. Germline V gene data show CDR1 as LNHDA and CDR2 as SQIVND (reference sequence). The CDR3 length is 15 residues. CDR3: CASSISFLGNTEAFF. The CDR3 DNA is TGTGCCAGTAGTATTAGTTTCTTGGGGAACACTGAAGCTTTCTTT.

The table lists this clone with a few counts. The V and J genes are TRBV6-5 and TRBJ2-7, with no clear D. V lost 0 bases and J lost 2, with 11 bases in between. CDR3 length: 15 amino acids. Germline values: CDR1 MNHEY, CDR2 SVGAGI. DNA for the CDR3: TGTGCCAGCAGTTACTCCGGGTCCCCCACCTACGAGCAGTACTTC. Translating gives CASSYSGSPTYEQYF.